The sample holds a few counts of the clone carrying this TCR beta chain. These data are taken from a study of OX40 agonist ivuxolimab in advanced cancers. Clones were read by immunoSEQ multiplex PCR, and TCRdb kept only the in-frame ones, dropping some. There are fewer than 80,000 clones in the sample; more than 75% occur only once, and approximately 6.1% lies in the top ten. The sequenced sample was CD4+ or CD8+ T cells sorted from blood, obtained in a trial of the OX40 agonist ivuxolimab. The clonotype originates from an adult with an advanced solid tumor such as melanoma, head and neck, liver or kidney cancer.

CDR3 sequence (DNA): TGTGCCAGCAGCCAAGAGCGGGGGGCGGGGGCAGATACGCAGTATTTT. Translation gives CASSQERGAGADTQYF. This chain uses TRBV4-2 with TRBJ2-3; 8 bases are shared with TRBD2. This CDR3 contains 16 residues. The ends lost 0 bases at V and 4 bases at J; junction bases unmatched: 6. The germline CDR1 and CDR2 sequences are LGHNA and YNFKEQ.